This T cell receptor beta chain was identified in a study of CD8 T cells in ankylosing spondylitis. Whole-study results and caveats: In the blood and synovial fluid of reactive arthritis, some motif variants had been previously reported. Within ankylosing spondylitis blood, a TCR beta motif made up of seven to nine highly homologous variants appeared to be characteristic.

TCRdb recomputed calls from the 5' RACE reads with MiXCR, one row per CDR3 protein. The table includes roughly 700,000 distinct CDR3 sequences, under 20% detected once. The germline gives CDR1 MDHEN, CDR2 SYDVKM. CDR3 length equals 13 residues. Between the trimmed V and J ends, which lost 5 bases and 7 bases, there was a span of 15 bases. This clonotype was counted a few times. The antigen is not known. Sequencing was performed on blood, either unsorted or a sorted T cell fraction (not recorded which). This chain connects TRBV28 to TRBJ2-7, with D perhaps matching TRBD2 (6 bases). The receptor was isolated from a male donor with ankylosing spondylitis. The CDR3 protein is CASSPRDSREQYF. CDR3 coding DNA: TGTGCCAGCAGTCCCAGGGACTCCCGGGAGCAGTACTTC.